Below, 8 T cell receptor beta chains from the same sample are listed, as sequenced in a study of T cells in localized non-small cell lung cancer (dated by TCRdb to the early 2020s). The library was prepared using the immunoSEQ multiplex PCR assay. Not all clones reach the TCRdb copy of this immuneACCESS table, which keeps in-frame sequences only. Checked studies attribute under half of the gap to unresolved V genes and leave the rest unexplained. This sample gives roughly 70,000 clones in total; approximately 87% of them show up just once. The leading ten clones occupy 21% of the sample. Source: peripheral blood, taken before any cancer treatment. These receptors originate from a male donor at least 60 years old with stage III squamous cell lung carcinoma.

This clone was seen just once. The chain uses TRBV7-9 and TRBJ1-5; the match to TRBD1 covers 7 bases. The CDR3 spans 18 residues. The V and J ends lost 5 bases and 4 bases, in that order; junction bases with no gene match: 17. Germline CDR1 and CDR2: SEHNR and FQNEAQ (reference sequence). The CDR3 nucleotides read TGTGCCAGCAGCCGGTCCATACAGGGGCCCCTGTTAAATCAGCCCCAGCATTTT. It translates to CASSRSIQGPLLNQPQHF.

This sequence joins TRBV6-1 and TRBJ1-5; D remains unclear. The V end was cut by 4 bases, the J end by 6 bases, with 31 bases between. This CDR3 has 20 residues. The germline V gene has CDR1 MNHNS and CDR2 SASEGT. The CDR3 DNA is TGTGCCAGCAGTGGACAATACCACAAGTACGATTATGGAGTGGGTCAGCCCCAGCATTTT. Residues: CASSGQYHKYDYGVGQPQHF.

This sequence joins TRBV10-2 and TRBJ2-1; 8 positions agree with TRBD2. V was pared by 2 bases and J by 4 bases, with 7 bases of the junction left unmatched. CDR3 size: 16 residues. Germline assignment: CDR1 WSHSY and CDR2 SAAADI. Here the CDR3 DNA reads TGCGCCAGCAGTGAGGGGGTAGCGGGGACTTACAATGAGCAGTTCTTC. Translation: CASSEGVAGTYNEQFF.

V and J are TRBV2 and TRBJ1-1, with 12 bases aligning to TRBD1. The CDR3 runs 18 residues. V lost 4 bases and J lost 1; bases outside the gene matches: 10. CDR1 SNHLY and CDR2 FYNNEI come from the germline V gene. The CDR3: CASSGDRGRESWNTEAFF. CDR3 sequence (DNA): TGTGCCAGCAGTGGGGACAGGGGGCGGGAATCTTGGAACACTGAAGCTTTCTTT. The full variable domain, completed using reference TRBV2 and TRBJ1-1, is EPEVTQTPSHQVTQMGQEVILRCVPISNHLYFYWYRQILGQKVEFLVSFYNNEISEKSEIFDDQFSVERPDGSNFTLKIRSTKLEDSAMYFCASSGDRGRESWNTEAFFGQGTRLTVV.

The chain carries TRBV27 and TRBJ1-1, with TRBD1 matching 8 bases. Germline trimming cut 3 bases from V and 4 bases from J; bases unmatched to any gene: 4. The CDR3 loop spans 14 amino acids. CDR1 and CDR2 from the germline V gene are MNHEY and SMNVEV (reference sequence). The chain's CDR3 is CASSFMTGVTEAFF. The CDR3 nucleotides read TGTGCCAGCAGTTTTATGACAGGGGTCACTGAAGCTTTCTTT.

The J gene is TRBJ2-7, the V gene TRBV4-2, with 9 positions matching TRBD1. J lost 7 bases, V lost 4 bases, and 5 bases had no gene match. CDR1 is LGHNA, CDR2 YNFKEQ, per germline. The CDR3 totals 13 residues. DNA of the CDR3: TGTGCCAGCAGCCTTGGACAGGGGCTAGAGCAGTACTTC. Translated: CASSLGQGLEQYF.

V is TRBV11-2 and J is TRBJ1-5; 8 bases line up with TRBD1. Germline V gene data show CDR1 as SGHAT and CDR2 as FQNNGV. The CDR3 has 14 amino acids. V gave up 3 bases and J gave up 8 bases; unmatched junction bases: 6. The CDR3 loop reads CASSLAGGTEPQHF. The CDR3 DNA is TGTGCCAGCAGCTTGGCAGGGGGCACGGAGCCCCAGCATTTT.

This clone was recorded at least ten times. The rearrangement joins TRBV27 to TRBJ1-5, with 8 bases that match TRBD1. The CDR3 totals 15 residues. CDR1 MNHEY and CDR2 SMNVEV come from the germline V gene (reference sequence). Losses at the gene ends were 2 bases for V and 8 bases for J; bases not matched to a gene: 8. The CDR3 DNA is TGTGCCAGCAGTTTAGGTTCAGGGGGCTGGGAGCCCCAGCATTTT. This encodes CASSLGSGGWEPQHF.